The present T cell receptor (beta chain) was sequenced within a study of T cells in Graves' hyperthyroidism and ophthalmopathy. The V segment lost 0 bases and the J segment 2 bases; nucleotides outside the gene matches: 4. Germline V gives CDR1 SGDLS, CDR2 YYNGEE. The CDR3 runs to 16 residues. Regions amplified from RNA transcripts were the TCR beta CDR3 regions. First-round RT-PCR with HTBI primers amplified the TCR CDR3 region. Each CDR3 protein is one row after TCRdb ran MiXCR on the multiplex PCR reads. The table lists over 650,000 distinct CDR3 sequences, just under 45% of them singletons, with about 7% in the top ten. Diagnoses were established using clinical symptoms, serum thyroxine and TRAb, thyroid ultrasound and orbital computed tomography. Study observations and caveats: Among clonotypes expanded in thyroid above 0.001, most were also found in blood. Separation of ophthalmopathy from stable hyperthyroidism was achieved by a 13 V-J model. Ophthalmopathy, which appeared later, was predicted by the model a median about 5.9 months before onset.

Of note for this clonotype: Its specificity is unknown.

The chain uses TRBV9 and TRBJ2-7; TRBD2 agrees at 11 bases. This TCR came from an adult man with Graves' disease, either hyperthyroidism or ophthalmopathy (not recorded which). The sample taken for sequencing was peripheral blood or thyroid tissue (not recorded which). CDR3 nucleotides: TGTGCCAGCAGCGTAGGACTGACTAGCGGGGCCTACGAGCAGTACTTC. The encoded protein is CASSVGLTSGAYEQYF.